These T cell receptor beta chains were read from a single sample in a study of cytomegalovirus exposure and HLA in healthy donors. Profiled with immunoSEQ multiplex PCR; TCRdb holds only in-frame clones, not every one. Its table lists roughly 70,000 clones. Sequencing was carried out using PBMCs. These receptors were collected from a man aged 40-50 years in good health and CMV-seronegative. Each CDR3 is given with its conserved first and last residue.

j_gene	v_gene	CDR3aa
TRBJ1-1	TRBV11-1	CASSLGQGLTEAFF
TRBJ1-3	TRBV5-1	CASSATLAEAPIYF
TRBJ1-1	TRBV5-5	CASSLRARENTEAFF
TRBJ2-7	TRBV6-5	CASSFSLGQIHEQYF
TRBJ2-4	TRBV30	CAWSVFNGASGNIQYF
TRBJ1-1	TRBV6-5	CASSYTLTGGVTEAFF
TRBJ1-6	TRBV4-1	CASSQVDRASSPLHF
TRBJ2-7	TRBV6-5	CASSPGTGKYEQYF
TRBJ1-2	TRBV5-6	CASSLPGTNYGYTF
TRBJ2-5	TRBV5-1	CASSLTGTSGAETQYF
TRBJ2-4	TRBV6-5	CASSRDRLAKNIQYF
TRBJ2-1	TRBV6-5	CASKGLKGLDNEQFF
TRBJ1-2	TRBV19	CASSVTGGYGYTF
TRBJ2-7	TRBV5-1	CASKDRDYEQYF
TRBJ2-2	TRBV6-1	CASSERRDRGAGELFF
TRBJ2-7	TRBV5-1	CASSWGDRDEQYF
TRBJ2-5	TRBV28	CASRQGDRQETQYF
TRBJ1-1	TRBV6-1	CASFFFRGRVTEAFF
TRBJ1-2	TRBV7-9	CASSLVEANYGYTF
TRBJ2-7	TRBV6-5	CASSWGGRPYEQYF
TRBJ2-3	TRBV7-9	CASSTSSGGPDTQYF
TRBJ2-1	TRBV27	CASSLGTSGGYNEQFF
TRBJ1-2	TRBV5-6	CASSLSTLSTF
TRBJ2-3	TRBV29-1	CSAGGGLRGRTDTQYF
TRBJ1-5	TRBV21-1	CARTGGKFESNQPQHF
TRBJ1-1	TRBV20-1	CSADDSTEAFF
TRBJ2-7	TRBV2	CASRRTSGGVYEQYF
TRBJ2-5	TRBV11-2	CASSPAWGEETQYF
TRBJ1-5	TRBV11-3	CASSFLAGNQPQHF
TRBJ1-2	TRBV10-3	CAIRKSGVENYGYTF
TRBJ2-7	TRBV1	CTSNETRADSYEQYF
TRBJ1-2	TRBV7-2	CASSSLRGTYGYTF
TRBJ1-2	TRBV6-1	CASSDRDRGGYTF
TRBJ1-6	TRBV7-9	CASSHDRISNSPLHF
TRBJ1-1	TRBV7-9	CASSLARPGTEAFF